Included here is one T cell receptor beta chain sequence, with context. Its matching antigen is unknown. Read coverage stops 3 residues before the CDR3 terminus; the germline J gene supplies the remainder. J lost 5 bases, V lost 6 bases, and 10 bases had no gene match. Germline V lookup: CDR1 SNHLY, CDR2 FYNNEI. The CDR3 is 15 residues long. This specimen comes from a study of T cells in women clearing cervical HPV infection. On the study more broadly: For cases, blood was sampled a median around 150 days after lesion detection, interquartile range roughly 80 to 200 days. Only a few women had HLA typing results available.

Study conclusions and caveats: CIN3+ cases had significantly higher TCR repertoire richness than controls, but evenness did not differ. Controls had more TRBV6-7 (approximately 0.15%) than cases (around 0.11%).

Clones were read by immunoSEQ multiplex PCR, and TCRdb kept only the in-frame ones, dropping some. The record lists about 35,000 clones, of which the ten most abundant hold 1.6%. Sequencing was performed on blood buffy coat. The clonotype was recovered from a woman between 18 and 75 years old with a cervical HPV16 infection that either progressed to CIN3+ or cleared (not recorded which). The chain carries TRBV2 and TRBJ2-7, with 10 bases identical to TRBD2. The part of the CDR3 DNA that was read is TGTGCCAGCAGCGTAAGCGGGGGGGGTCTCGACGAG. It codes for CASSVSGGGLDE. The CDR3 in its entirety is CASSVSGGGLDEQYF. Based on the CDR3 plus reference TRBV2 and TRBJ2-7, the full variable domain is EPEVTQTPSHQVTQMGQEVILRCVPISNHLYFYWYRQILGQKVEFLVSFYNNEISEKSEIFDDQFSVERPDGSNFTLKIRSTKLEDSAMYFCASSVSGGGLDEQYFGPGTRLTVT.